This is a list of T cell receptor beta chains from one sample in a study of T cell repertoires in cytomegalovirus infection. TCRdb reprocessed the reads via MiXCR and lists one record per CDR3 protein. The profile shows almost 300,000 distinct CDR3 sequences, 9.6% of them singletons. Input material: PBMCs. These receptors were obtained from a human donor in good health (CMV status not recorded). Some clones in this sample may be carry-over from other donors' samples. CDR3s include the opening cysteine and the closing phenylalanine or tryptophan. Fields, in order: V gene, D gene, J gene, clone size, CDR3 protein, CDR3 DNA. A D gene is named only where the DNA matches it firmly. Clone size, where shown, is once, few, many, or a class for clones that have expanded.

>TRBV24-1|.|TRBJ2-1|many
CATSEGKGVQFF
TGTGCCACCAGTGAGGGGAAGGGAGTGCAGTTCTTC
>TRBV7-9|.|TRBJ1-2|many
CASSLAGEGYTF
TGTGCCAGCAGCTTAGCAGGGGAGGGCTACACCTTC
>TRBV20-1|TRBD2|TRBJ2-1|many
CSASGGSNEQFF
TGCAGTGCTAGCGGGGGGTCGAATGAGCAGTTCTTC
>TRBV4-2|.|TRBJ1-5|many
CASSQGEGYQPQHF
TGTGCCAGCAGCCAAGGGGAAGGGTATCAGCCCCAGCATTTT
>TRBV29-1|.|TRBJ1-2|many
CSGHDFNYGYTF
TGCAGCGGTCACGATTTCAACTATGGCTACACCTTC
>TRBV2|TRBD2|TRBJ2-3|.
CASKPSGAPGDTQYF
TGTGCCAGCAAACCTAGCGGAGCACCGGGGGATACGCAGTATTTT
>TRBV7-2|TRBD2|TRBJ2-3|many
CASSRGAGGTSTDTQYF
TGTGCCAGCAGCCGCGGGGCGGGGGGTACTAGCACAGATACGCAGTATTTT
>TRBV28|.|TRBJ2-3|many
CASSGFTDTQYF
TGTGCCAGCAGCGGGTTCACAGATACGCAGTATTTT
>TRBV7-2|TRBD2|TRBJ2-2|many
CASSFSSGAPSRTGELFF
TGTGCCAGCAGCTTCTCTAGCGGGGCCCCGTCGAGGACCGGGGAGCTGTTTTTT
>TRBV28|.|TRBJ2-2|many
CASSPHGTGELFF
TGTGCCAGCAGCCCCCATGGCACCGGGGAGCTGTTTTTT
>TRBV20-1|TRBD2|TRBJ2-2|many
CSARDEAGGLTGELFF
TGCAGTGCTAGAGATGAGGCGGGGGGGCTCACCGGGGAGCTGTTTTTT